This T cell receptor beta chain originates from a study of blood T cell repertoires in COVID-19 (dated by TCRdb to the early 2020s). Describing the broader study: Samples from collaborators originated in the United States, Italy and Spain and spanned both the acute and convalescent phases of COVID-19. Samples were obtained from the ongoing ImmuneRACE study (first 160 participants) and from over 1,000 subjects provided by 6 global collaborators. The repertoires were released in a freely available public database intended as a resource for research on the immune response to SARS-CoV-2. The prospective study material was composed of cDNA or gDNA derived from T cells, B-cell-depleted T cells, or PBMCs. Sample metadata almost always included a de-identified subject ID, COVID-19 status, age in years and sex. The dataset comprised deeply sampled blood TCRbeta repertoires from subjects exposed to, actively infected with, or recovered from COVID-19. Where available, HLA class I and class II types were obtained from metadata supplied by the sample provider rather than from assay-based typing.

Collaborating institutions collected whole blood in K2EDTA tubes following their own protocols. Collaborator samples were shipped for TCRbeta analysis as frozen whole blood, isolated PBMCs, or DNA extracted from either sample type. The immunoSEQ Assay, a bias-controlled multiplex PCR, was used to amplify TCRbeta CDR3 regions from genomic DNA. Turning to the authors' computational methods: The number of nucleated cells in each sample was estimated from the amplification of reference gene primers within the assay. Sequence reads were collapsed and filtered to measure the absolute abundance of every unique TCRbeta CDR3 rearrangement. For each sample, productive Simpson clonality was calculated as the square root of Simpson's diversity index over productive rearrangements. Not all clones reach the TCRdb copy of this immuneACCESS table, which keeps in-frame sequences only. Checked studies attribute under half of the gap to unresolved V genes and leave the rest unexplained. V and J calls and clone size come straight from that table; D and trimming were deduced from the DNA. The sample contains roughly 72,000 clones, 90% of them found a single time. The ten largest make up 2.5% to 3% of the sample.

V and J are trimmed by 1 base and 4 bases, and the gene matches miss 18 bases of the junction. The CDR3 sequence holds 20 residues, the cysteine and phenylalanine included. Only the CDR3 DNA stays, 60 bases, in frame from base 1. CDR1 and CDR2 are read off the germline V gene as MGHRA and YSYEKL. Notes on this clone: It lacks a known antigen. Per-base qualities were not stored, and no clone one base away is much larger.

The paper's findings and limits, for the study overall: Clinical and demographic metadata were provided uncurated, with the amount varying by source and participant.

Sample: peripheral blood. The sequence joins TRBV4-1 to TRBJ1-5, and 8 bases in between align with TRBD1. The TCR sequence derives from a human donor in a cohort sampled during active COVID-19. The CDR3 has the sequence CASSQGGQGVGGSGNQPQHF. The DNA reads TGCGCCAGCAGCCAAGGCGGACAGGGTGTTGGTGGGTCGGGGAATCAGCCCCAGCATTTT.